This entry lists 18 T cell receptor beta chains sequenced from one sample in a study of graft-versus-host responses after intestinal transplantation. Libraries were prepared by immunoSEQ multiplex PCR; TCRdb keeps only in-frame clonotypes and omits some of them. The repertoire holds 13,000 or so clones, with 80% to 90% as singletons. The sample in question was PBMCs, obtained after intestinal transplantation. The receptors here all came from a human patient who received an intestinal transplant, so some T cells may come from the graft donor.

The chain combines TRBV7-3 with TRBJ2-3; D may correspond to TRBD1 or TRBD2 (5 bases each). This CDR3 region has 13 residues. Between the trimmed V and J ends, which lost 2 bases and 4 bases, there was a span of 7 bases. Per germline, CDR1 SGHTA and CDR2 FQGTGA. CDR3 residues: CASSLVGADTQYF. CDR3 bases: TGTGCCAGCAGCTTAGTGGGGGCAGATACGCAGTATTTT.

Here the CDR3 DNA reads TGTGCCAGCAGCTCCACCGGGCTCGGGGCCTACGAGCAGTACTTC. Translated, it gives CASSSTGLGAYEQYF. The rearrangement links TRBV7-9 to TRBJ2-7; the D gene is possibly TRBD2 (5 bases). CDR3 size: 15 residues. Germline V gene sequence: CDR1 SEHNR, CDR2 FQNEAQ (reference sequence). V lost 4 bases and J 2 bases, leaving 15 bases between the germline ends.

J is TRBJ2-3 and V is TRBV6-1; D not certain. The CDR3 is made up of 15 amino acids. The V gene lost 2 bases and the J gene lost 0 bases, with 9 bases spanning the gap. Germline loops: CDR1 MNHNS, CDR2 SASEGT. The CDR3 reads CASSEQPGSTDTQYF. As DNA, the CDR3 is TGTGCCAGCAGTGAACAGCCTGGGAGCACAGATACGCAGTATTTT.

The chain employs TRBV5-8 and TRBJ2-5, with D uncertain. V was cut by 4 bases and J by 4 bases, with 14 bases left in between. The germline V gene has CDR1 SGHTS and CDR2 YDEGEE. This CDR3 region has 14 residues. The CDR3 DNA reads as TGTGCCAGCAGCCGGTTCGGTCTTGGAGAGACCCAGTACTTC. As protein: CASSRFGLGETQYF.

This sequence joins TRBV6-5 and TRBJ1-6, with 9 bases lining up with TRBD1. CDR1 is MNHEY, CDR2 SVGAGI, per germline. Trimming cost V 6 bases and J 10 bases; bases outside gene matches: 7. The CDR3 is made up of 14 amino acids. Here the CDR3 reads CASRKGQGGSPLHF. The CDR3 coding sequence is TGTGCCAGCAGGAAGGGACAGGGAGGATCACCCCTCCACTTT.

In the case of this clone: An end of the junction differs from the germline gene, which may be a read error. The V and J genes are TRBV7-7 and TRBJ2-1, with unresolved D. Per germline, CDR1 SSHAT and CDR2 FNYEAQ (reference sequence). CDR3 length equals 15 residues. This CDR3 is CASSLLVAEYNEQFF. The DNA for the CDR3 is TGTGCTAGCAGCTTGTTAGTGGCAGAATACAATGAGCAGTTCTTC.

The V gene is TRBV27, the J gene TRBJ2-1; D is ambiguous. The CDR3 spans 11 residues. Trimming stripped 4 bases from V and 4 bases from J, with 2 bases between. Looked up from germline, CDR1 is MNHEY and CDR2 is SMNVEV (reference sequence). CDR3: CASSWYNEQFF. The CDR3 bases are TGTGCCAGCAGTTGGTACAATGAGCAGTTCTTC.

CDR3 region: CASSQELVRTEAFF. CDR3 coding DNA: TGTGCCAGCAGCCAAGAATTGGTTCGCACTGAAGCTTTCTTT. The chain uses TRBV14 and TRBJ1-1; D is uncertain. CDR3 length: 14 amino acids. CDR1 is SGHDN and CDR2 is FVKESK in the germline V gene. The V end was cut by 0 bases, the J end by 4 bases, with 9 bases between.

The chain employs TRBV9 and TRBJ1-1; the D gene is possibly TRBD1 (5 bases). The CDR3 is 15 residues long. Looked up from germline, CDR1 is SGDLS and CDR2 is YYNGEE. V was shortened by 3 bases and J by 3 bases, with 15 bases between the two germline ends. CDR3 nucleotide sequence: TGTGCCAGCAGCGAAAGACGGGCACAGGACACTGAAGCTTTCTTT. It specifies CASSERRAQDTEAFF. Complete variable domain (other parts from reference TRBV9 and TRBJ1-1): DSGVTQTPKHLITATGQRVTLRCSPRSGDLSVYWYQQSLDQGLQFLIQYYNGEERAKGNILERFSAQQFPDLHSELNLSSLELGDSALYFCASSERRAQDTEAFFGQGTRLTVV.

This clone was observed once. The chain employs TRBV19 and TRBJ2-5; D may be TRBD2 (5 bases). The V gene's germline CDR1 is LNHDA and CDR2 SQIVND (reference sequence). V was cut by 0 bases and J by 1 base, with 6 bases left in between. CDR3 size: 14 residues. CDR3 DNA: TGTGCCAGTAGTATAGACGGGGTCCAAGAGACCCAGTACTTC. Translation gives CASSIDGVQETQYF. Based on the CDR3 plus reference TRBV19 and TRBJ2-5, the full variable domain is DGGITQSPKYLFRKEGQNVTLSCEQNLNHDAMYWYRQDPGQGLRLIYYSQIVNDFQKGDIAEGYSVSREKKESFPLTVTSAQKNPTAFYLCASSIDGVQETQYFGPGTRLLVL.

The chain recombines TRBV5-4 with TRBJ2-3; 10 bases map to TRBD2. Per the germline V gene, CDR1 is SGHNT and CDR2 is YYREEE (reference sequence). The trim removed 5 bases at V and 5 bases at J, leaving 8 bases unmatched. The CDR3 loop spans 15 amino acids. The CDR3 DNA follows: TGTGCCAGCAGTCGGTCTAGCGGGAGTCAAGATACGCAGTATTTT. This codes for CASSRSSGSQDTQYF.

This clone has just a few counts. V usage is TRBV7-9 and J usage is TRBJ1-5, with 7 bases identical to TRBD1. Germline lookup yields CDR1 SEHNR and CDR2 FQNEAQ (reference sequence). With V trimmed by 2 bases and J by 4 bases, 2 bases remained unmatched. CDR3 length: 14 residues. Here the CDR3 reads CASSLQGVNQPQHF. CDR3 sequence (DNA): TGTGCCAGCAGCTTACAGGGGGTAAATCAGCCCCAGCATTTT.

V usage is TRBV15 and J usage is TRBJ1-5, with D unclear. The CDR3 is 14 amino acids. Germline V CDR1 and CDR2: LNHNV, YYDKDF (reference sequence). Trimming removed 0 bases at V and 4 bases at J, with 7 bases between. This CDR3 is CATSRDGGNQPQHF. Here the CDR3 DNA reads TGTGCCACCAGCAGAGACGGCGGGAATCAGCCCCAGCATTTT.

The rearrangement joins TRBV4-2 to TRBJ2-3; 15 nucleotides align to TRBD2. Germline lookup yields CDR1 LGHNA and CDR2 YNFKEQ. The CDR3 consists of 17 residues. V lost 0 bases and J lost 5; bases outside the gene matches: 3. Here the CDR3 DNA reads TGTGCCAGCAGCCAAGATGGGGGACTAGCGGGAGGAGATACGCAGTATTTT. Protein: CASSQDGGLAGGDTQYF.

The V gene is TRBV9, the J gene TRBJ2-1; 8 nucleotides agree with TRBD1. V shed 0 bases and J 8 bases; nucleotides not matched to a gene: 4. Per the germline V gene, CDR1 is SGDLS and CDR2 is YYNGEE. The CDR3 consists of 14 residues. CDR3 region: CASSVGRGPDEQFF. CDR3 DNA: TGTGCCAGCAGCGTAGGCAGGGGGCCGGATGAGCAGTTCTTC.

The V call is TRBV6-6, the J call TRBJ1-1, with D possibly being TRBD1 (5 bases). Trimming took 5 bases from V and 1 from J, leaving 14 bases between them. Germline CDR1 MNHNY, CDR2 SVGAGI (reference sequence). The CDR3 length is 15 residues. CDR3 nucleotides: TGTGCCAGCAGTGACGGAGGGGCCGGGAACACTGAAGCTTTCTTT. Protein: CASSDGGAGNTEAFF.

The rearrangement uses TRBV27 and TRBJ2-1; 12 nucleotides match TRBD2. CDR1 MNHEY and CDR2 SMNVEV come from the germline V gene (reference sequence). With 3 bases clipped from V and 5 bases from J, the junction kept 5 bases outside the gene matches. The length of the CDR3 is 16 residues. The CDR3 sequence: CASSLSSGRGDNEQFF. The DNA of the CDR3 is TGTGCCAGCAGTTTGTCTAGCGGGAGGGGGGACAATGAGCAGTTCTTC.

V and J are TRBV6-5 and TRBJ1-1, with 7 bases fitting TRBD1. Germline loops: CDR1 MNHEY, CDR2 SVGAGI. V was pared by 5 bases and J by 5 bases, with 5 bases of the junction left unmatched. The CDR3 is 13 residues long. The chain's CDR3 is CASSLTGRTEAFF. The CDR3 region has the DNA TGTGCCAGCAGTCTGACAGGGAGGACTGAAGCTTTCTTT.